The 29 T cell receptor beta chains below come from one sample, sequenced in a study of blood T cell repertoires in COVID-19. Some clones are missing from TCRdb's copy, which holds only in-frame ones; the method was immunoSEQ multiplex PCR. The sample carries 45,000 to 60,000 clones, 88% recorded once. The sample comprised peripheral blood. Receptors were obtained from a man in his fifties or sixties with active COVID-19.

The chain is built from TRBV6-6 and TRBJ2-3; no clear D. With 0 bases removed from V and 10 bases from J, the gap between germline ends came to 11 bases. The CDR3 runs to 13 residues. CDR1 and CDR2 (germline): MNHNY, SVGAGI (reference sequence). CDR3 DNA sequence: TGTGCCAGCAGTTACTCGACTTGGATCTCGCAGTATTTT. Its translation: CASSYSTWISQYF.

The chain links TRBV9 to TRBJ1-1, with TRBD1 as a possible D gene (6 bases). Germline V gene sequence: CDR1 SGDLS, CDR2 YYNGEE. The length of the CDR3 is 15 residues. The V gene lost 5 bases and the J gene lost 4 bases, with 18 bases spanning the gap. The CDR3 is CASRRSAGQFTEAFF. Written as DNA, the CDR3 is TGTGCCAGCAGGAGGTCGGCTGGACAGTTCACTGAAGCTTTCTTT.

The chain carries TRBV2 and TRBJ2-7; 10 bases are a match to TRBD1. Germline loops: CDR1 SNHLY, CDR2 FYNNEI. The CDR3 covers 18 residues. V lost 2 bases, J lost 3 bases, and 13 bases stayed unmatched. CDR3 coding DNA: TGTGCCAGCAGTGAACGGGACAGGGGTTCCAGGACTTACTACGAGCAGTACGTC. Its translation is CASSERDRGSRTYYEQYV.

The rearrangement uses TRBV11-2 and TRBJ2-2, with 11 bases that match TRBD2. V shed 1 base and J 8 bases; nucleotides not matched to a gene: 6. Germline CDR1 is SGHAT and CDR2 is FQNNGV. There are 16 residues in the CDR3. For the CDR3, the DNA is TGTGCCAGCAGCTTAGTAGCGGGAGGGCCCCGAGGGGAGCTGTTTTTT. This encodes CASSLVAGGPRGELFF.

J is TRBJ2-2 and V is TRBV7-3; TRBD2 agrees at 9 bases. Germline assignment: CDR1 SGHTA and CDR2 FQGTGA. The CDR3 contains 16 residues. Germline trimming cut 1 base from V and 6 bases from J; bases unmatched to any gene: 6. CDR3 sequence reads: CASSLNPSGNPGELFF. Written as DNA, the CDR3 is TGTGCCAGCAGCTTAAACCCTAGCGGGAATCCCGGGGAGCTGTTTTTT.

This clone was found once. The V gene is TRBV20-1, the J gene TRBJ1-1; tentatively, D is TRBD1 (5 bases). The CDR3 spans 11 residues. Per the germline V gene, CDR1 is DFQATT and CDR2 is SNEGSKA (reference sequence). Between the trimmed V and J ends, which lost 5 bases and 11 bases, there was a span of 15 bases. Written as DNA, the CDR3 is TGCAGTGCTTTAACCGGGACTACGGCTTTCTTT. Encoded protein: CSALTGTTAFF.

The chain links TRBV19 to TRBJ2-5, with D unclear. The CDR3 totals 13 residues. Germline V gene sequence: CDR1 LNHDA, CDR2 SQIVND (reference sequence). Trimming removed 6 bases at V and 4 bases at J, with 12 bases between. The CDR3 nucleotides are TGTGCCAGTAGAGGTGACTTAAGAGAGACCCAGTACTTC. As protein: CASRGDLRETQYF.

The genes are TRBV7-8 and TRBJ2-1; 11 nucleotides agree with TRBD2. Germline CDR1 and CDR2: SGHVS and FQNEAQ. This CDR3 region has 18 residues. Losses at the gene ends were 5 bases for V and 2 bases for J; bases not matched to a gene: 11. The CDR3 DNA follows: TGTGCCAGCAGCGCCGGGGGGTTACTAGCGGGAGCCTACAATGAGCAGTTCTTC. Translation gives CASSAGGLLAGAYNEQFF. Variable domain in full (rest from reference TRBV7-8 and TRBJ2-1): GAGVSQSPRYKVAKRGQDVALRCDPISGHVSLFWYQQALGQGPEFLTYFQNEAQLDKSGLPSDRFFAERPEGSVSTLKIQRTQQEDSAVYLCASSAGGLLAGAYNEQFFGPGTRLTVL.

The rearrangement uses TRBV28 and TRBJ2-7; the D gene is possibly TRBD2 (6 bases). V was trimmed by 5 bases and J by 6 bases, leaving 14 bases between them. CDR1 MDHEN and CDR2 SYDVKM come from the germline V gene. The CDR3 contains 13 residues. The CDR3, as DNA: TGTGCCAGCAGTCTCCTGCGGGGTTCCGAGCAGTACGTC. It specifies CASSLLRGSEQYV.

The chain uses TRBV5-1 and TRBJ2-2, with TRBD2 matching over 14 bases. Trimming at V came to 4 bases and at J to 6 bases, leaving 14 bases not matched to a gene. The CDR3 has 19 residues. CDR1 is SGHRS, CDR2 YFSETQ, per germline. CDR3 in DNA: TGCGCCAGCAGCCCGGGACTGGGGACTAGCGGGAGTTCGGCCGGGGAGCTGTTTTTT. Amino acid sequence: CASSPGLGTSGSSAGELFF. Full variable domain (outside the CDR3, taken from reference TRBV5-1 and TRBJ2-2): KAGVTQTPRYLIKTRGQQVTLSCSPISGHRSVSWYQQTPGQGLQFLFEYFSETQRNKGNFPGRFSGRQFSNSRSEMNVSTLELGDSALYLCASSPGLGTSGSSAGELFFGEGSRLTVL.

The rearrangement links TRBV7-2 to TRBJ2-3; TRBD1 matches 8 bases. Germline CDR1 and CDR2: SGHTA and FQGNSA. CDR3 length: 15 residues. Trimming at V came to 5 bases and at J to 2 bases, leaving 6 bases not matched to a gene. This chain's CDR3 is CASSPRTGLTDTQYF. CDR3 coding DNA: TGTGCCAGCAGCCCTCGGACAGGGCTCACAGATACGCAGTATTTT.

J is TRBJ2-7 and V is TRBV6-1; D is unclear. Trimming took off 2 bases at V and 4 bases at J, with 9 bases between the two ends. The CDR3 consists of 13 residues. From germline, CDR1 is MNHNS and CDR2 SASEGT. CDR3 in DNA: TGTGCCAGCAGTGAATTCCCTTTATACGAGCAGTACGTC. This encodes CASSEFPLYEQYV.

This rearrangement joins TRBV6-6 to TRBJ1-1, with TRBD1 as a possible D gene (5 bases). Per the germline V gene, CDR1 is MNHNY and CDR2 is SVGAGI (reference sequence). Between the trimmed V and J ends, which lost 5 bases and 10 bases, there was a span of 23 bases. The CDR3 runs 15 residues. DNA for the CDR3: TGTGCCAGCAGTGAGAGTCAGGGAGGGAGTCGTGGAGCTTTCTTT. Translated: CASSESQGGSRGAFF.

DNA for the CDR3: TGTGCCAGCAGCCCCGGGGAGGTGTGGACCCAGTACTTC. Protein sequence: CASSPGEVWTQYF. The chain has TRBV7-8 and TRBJ2-5; possibly TRBD2 for D (6 bases). The V end was cut by 5 bases, the J end by 7 bases, with 14 bases between. From germline, CDR1 is SGHVS and CDR2 FQNEAQ. CDR3 length: 13 amino acids.

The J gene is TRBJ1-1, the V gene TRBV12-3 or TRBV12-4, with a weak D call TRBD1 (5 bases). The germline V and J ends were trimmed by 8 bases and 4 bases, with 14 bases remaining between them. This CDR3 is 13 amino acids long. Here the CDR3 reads CASEPVGGTEAFF. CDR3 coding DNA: TGTGCCAGCGAGCCAGTGGGGGGCACTGAAGCTTTCTTT.

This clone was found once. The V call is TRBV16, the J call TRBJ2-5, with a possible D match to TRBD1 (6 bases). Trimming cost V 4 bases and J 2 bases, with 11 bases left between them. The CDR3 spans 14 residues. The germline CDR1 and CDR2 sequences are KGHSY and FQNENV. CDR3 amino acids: CASSLRQDQETQYF. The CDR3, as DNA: TGTGCCAGCAGCCTCCGACAGGATCAAGAGACCCAGTACTTC.

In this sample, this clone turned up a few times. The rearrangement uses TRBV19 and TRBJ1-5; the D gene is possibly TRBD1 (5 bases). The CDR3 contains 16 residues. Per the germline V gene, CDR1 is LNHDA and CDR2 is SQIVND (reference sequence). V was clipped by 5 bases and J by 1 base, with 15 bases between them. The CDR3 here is CASSSYRSRSNQPQHF. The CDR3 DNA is TGTGCCAGTAGTTCCTACAGGAGCAGGAGCAATCAGCCCCAGCATTTT.

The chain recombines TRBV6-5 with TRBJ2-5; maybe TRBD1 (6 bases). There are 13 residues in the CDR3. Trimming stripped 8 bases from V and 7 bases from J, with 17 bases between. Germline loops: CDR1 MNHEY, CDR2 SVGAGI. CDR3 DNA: TGTGCCAGCTACGACCGGGACATGACGACCCAGTACTTC. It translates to CASYDRDMTTQYF.

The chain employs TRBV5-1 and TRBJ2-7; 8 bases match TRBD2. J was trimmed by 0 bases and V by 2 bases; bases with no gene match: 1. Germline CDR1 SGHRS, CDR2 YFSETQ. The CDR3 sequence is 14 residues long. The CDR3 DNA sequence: TGCGCCAGCAGCTTTAGCGGGGACTCCTACGAGCAGTACTTC. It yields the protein CASSFSGDSYEQYF.

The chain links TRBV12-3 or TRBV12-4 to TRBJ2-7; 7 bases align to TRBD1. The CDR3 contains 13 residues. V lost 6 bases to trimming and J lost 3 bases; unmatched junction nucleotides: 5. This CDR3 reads CASSLGQSYEQYF. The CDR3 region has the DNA TGTGCCAGCAGCTTGGGACAGAGCTACGAGCAGTACTTC.

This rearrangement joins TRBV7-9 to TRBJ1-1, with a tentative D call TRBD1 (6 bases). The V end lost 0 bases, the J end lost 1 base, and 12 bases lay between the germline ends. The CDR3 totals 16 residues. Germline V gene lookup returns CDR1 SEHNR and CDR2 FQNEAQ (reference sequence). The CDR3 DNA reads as TGTGCCAGCAGCTTAGCACCACAGGGAACGAACACTGAAGCTTTCTTT. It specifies CASSLAPQGTNTEAFF.

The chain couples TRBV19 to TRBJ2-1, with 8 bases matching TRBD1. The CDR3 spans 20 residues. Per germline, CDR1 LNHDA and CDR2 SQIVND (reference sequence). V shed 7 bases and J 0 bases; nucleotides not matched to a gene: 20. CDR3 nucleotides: TGTGCCAGTACCCTAGGGACGGGACAGGCTTCTCCAAGCTCCTACAATGAGCAGTTCTTC. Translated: CASTLGTGQASPSSYNEQFF.

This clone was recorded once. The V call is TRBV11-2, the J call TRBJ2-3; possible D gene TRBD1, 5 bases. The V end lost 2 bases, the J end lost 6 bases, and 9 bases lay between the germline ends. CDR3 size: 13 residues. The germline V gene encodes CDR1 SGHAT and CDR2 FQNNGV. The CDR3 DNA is TGTGCCAGCAGCTTAACACAGGCCGATACGCAGTATTTT. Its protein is CASSLTQADTQYF.

This CDR3 reads CASSYGTAEAFF. CDR3 in DNA: TGTGCCAGCAGTTACGGGACAGCTGAAGCTTTCTTT. The rearrangement joins TRBV6-2 or TRBV6-3 to TRBJ1-1; 7 nucleotides agree with TRBD1. V was clipped by 2 bases and J by 6 bases; unmatched bases: 0. This CDR3 contains 12 residues. The germline CDR1 and CDR2 sequences are MNHEY and SVGEGT.

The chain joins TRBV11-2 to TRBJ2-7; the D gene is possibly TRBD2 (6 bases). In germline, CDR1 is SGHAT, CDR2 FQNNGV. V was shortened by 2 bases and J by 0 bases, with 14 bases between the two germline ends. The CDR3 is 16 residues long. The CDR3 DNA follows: TGTGCCAGCAGCTTAATGTTGTGGGGGGACTCCTACGAGCAGTACTTC. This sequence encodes CASSLMLWGDSYEQYF.

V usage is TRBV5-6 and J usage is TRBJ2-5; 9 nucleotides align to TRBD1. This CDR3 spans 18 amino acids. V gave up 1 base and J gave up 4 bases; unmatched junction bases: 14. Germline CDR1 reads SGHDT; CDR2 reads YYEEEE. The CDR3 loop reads CASSLRLAGTGLAETQYF. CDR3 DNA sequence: TGTGCCAGCAGCTTGAGGTTAGCCGGGACAGGGTTGGCAGAGACCCAGTACTTC. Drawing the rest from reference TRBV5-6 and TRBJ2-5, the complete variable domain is DAGVTQSPTHLIKTRGQQVTLRCSPKSGHDTVSWYQQALGQGPQFIFQYYEEEERQRGNFPDRFSGHQFPNYSSELNVNALLLGDSALYLCASSLRLAGTGLAETQYFGPGTRLLVL.

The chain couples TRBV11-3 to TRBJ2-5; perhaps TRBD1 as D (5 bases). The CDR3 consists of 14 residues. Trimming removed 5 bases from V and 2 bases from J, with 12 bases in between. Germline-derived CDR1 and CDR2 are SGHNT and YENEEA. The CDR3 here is CASSAPREQETQYF. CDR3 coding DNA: TGTGCCAGCAGCGCCCCCAGGGAACAAGAGACCCAGTACTTC.

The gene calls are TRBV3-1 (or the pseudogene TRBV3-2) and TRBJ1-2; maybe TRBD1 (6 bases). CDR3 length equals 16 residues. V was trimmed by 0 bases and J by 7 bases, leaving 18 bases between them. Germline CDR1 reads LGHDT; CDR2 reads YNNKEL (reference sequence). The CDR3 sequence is CASSQDRGLSYSGYTF. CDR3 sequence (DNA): TGTGCCAGCAGCCAAGACAGGGGATTGAGCTATTCTGGCTACACCTTC.

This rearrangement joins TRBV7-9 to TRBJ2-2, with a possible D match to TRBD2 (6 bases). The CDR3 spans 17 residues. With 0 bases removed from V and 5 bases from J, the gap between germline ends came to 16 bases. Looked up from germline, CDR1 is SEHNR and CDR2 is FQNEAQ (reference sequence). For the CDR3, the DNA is TGTGCCAGCAGCTTAGCCCGAGGGACTTCGGATACCGGGGAGCTGTTTTTT. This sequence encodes CASSLARGTSDTGELFF.